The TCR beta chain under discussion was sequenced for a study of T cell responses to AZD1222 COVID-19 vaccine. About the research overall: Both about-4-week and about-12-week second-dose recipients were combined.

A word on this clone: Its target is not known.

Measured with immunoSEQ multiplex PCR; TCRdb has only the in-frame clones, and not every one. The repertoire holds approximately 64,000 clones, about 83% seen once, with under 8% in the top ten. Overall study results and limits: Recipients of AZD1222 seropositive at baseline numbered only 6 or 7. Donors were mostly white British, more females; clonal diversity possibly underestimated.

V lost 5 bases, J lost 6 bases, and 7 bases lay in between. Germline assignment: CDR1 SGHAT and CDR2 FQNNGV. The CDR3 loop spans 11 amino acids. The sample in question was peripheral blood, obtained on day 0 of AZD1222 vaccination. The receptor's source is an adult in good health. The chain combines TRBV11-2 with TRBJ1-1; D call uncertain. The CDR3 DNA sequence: TGTGCCAGCAGCAGGTTTGCTGAAGCTTTCTTT. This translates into CASSRFAEAFF.